Described below is a single TCR beta chain sequence and its context. Its antigen is as yet unknown. PCR primers comprised 60 Vbeta and 13 Jbeta primers. Data came from immunoSEQ multiplex PCR; TCRdb stores just in-frame clones and leaves some out. The table records around 200,000 clones, around 88% of them present only once. This entry is derived from a study of cytomegalovirus exposure and HLA in healthy donors. Broader study findings: Follow-up analysis found HLA locus-dependent TCR association rates, highest for DRB1 and lowest for HLA-C. The authors listed around 150 TCR beta chains as cytomegalovirus-associated.

CDR3 length equals 16 residues. CDR1 LNHNV and CDR2 YYDKDF come from the germline V gene (reference sequence). Germline trimming cut 1 base from V and 6 bases from J; bases unmatched to any gene: 6. The sequenced sample was PBMCs. This TCR was sampled from a woman aged 25 to 39 in good health and CMV-seronegative. The J gene is TRBJ2-2, the V gene TRBV15; 9 bases line up with TRBD1. The CDR3 region is CATSRGQDRGAGELFF. The DNA of the CDR3 is TGTGCCACCAGCAGAGGTCAGGACAGGGGAGCCGGGGAGCTGTTTTTT.